One sample yielded the 24 T cell receptor beta chains listed below, sequenced in a study of cytomegalovirus exposure and HLA in healthy donors. Both 60 Vbeta primers and 13 Jbeta primers went into the PCR. Method: immunoSEQ multiplex PCR; TCRdb's copy keeps in-frame clones and lacks some. This table has about 110,000 clones, about four fifths appearing once. The sequenced sample consisted of PBMCs. Source of these receptors: a man under 40 in good health and CMV-seronegative.

This clone was seen more than once but under ten times. The rearrangement joins TRBV7-6 to TRBJ2-7; maybe TRBD1 (6 bases). V was shortened by 1 base and J by 5 bases, with 9 bases between the two germline ends. This CDR3 has 13 amino acids. The germline V gene encodes CDR1 SGHVS and CDR2 FNYEAQ. Here the CDR3 reads CASSLGPGDEQYF. The CDR3 DNA sequence: TGTGCCAGCAGCTTAGGCCCAGGGGACGAGCAGTACTTC.

This chain connects TRBV9 to TRBJ1-1; no firm D call. Germline-derived CDR1 and CDR2 are SGDLS and YYNGEE. V was trimmed by 3 bases and J by 0 bases, leaving 6 bases between them. The length of the CDR3 is 13 residues. The CDR3, as DNA: TGTGCCAGCAGCGAGGGAGTGAACACTGAAGCTTTCTTT. Its protein product is CASSEGVNTEAFF.

This sequence joins TRBV29-1 and TRBJ2-1; 13 bases are a match to TRBD2. The CDR3 runs to 16 residues. Looked up from germline, CDR1 is SQVTM and CDR2 is ANQGSEA. J lost 4 bases, V lost 7 bases, and 10 bases had no gene match. CDR3 amino acids: CSAEGLAGVGYNEQFF. DNA for the CDR3: TGCAGCGCCGAAGGACTAGCGGGAGTGGGGTACAATGAGCAGTTCTTC.

In its sample, this clone was seen once. The rearrangement joins TRBV29-1 to TRBJ2-5; the match to TRBD1 covers 10 bases. The CDR3 is 13 amino acids. V lost 7 bases, J lost 5 bases, and 7 bases stayed unmatched. Germline CDR1 and CDR2: SQVTM and ANQGSEA. In DNA form, the CDR3 reads TGCAGCGGGGGACAGGGGCGGAGCGAGACCCAGTACTTC. It codes for CSGGQGRSETQYF. Supplemented by reference TRBV29-1 and TRBJ2-5, the full variable domain reads SAVISQKPSRDICQRGTSLTIQCQVDSQVTMMFWYRQQPGQSLTLIATANQGSEATYESGFVIDKFPISRPNLTFSTLTVSNMSPEDSSIYLCSGGQGRSETQYFGPGTRLLVL.

The chain recombines TRBV6-5 with TRBJ2-7; D possibly corresponds to TRBD2 (7 bases). The germline gives CDR1 MNHEY, CDR2 SVGAGI. V lost 0 bases, J lost 4 bases, and 16 bases lay in between. This CDR3 region has 16 residues. For the CDR3, the DNA is TGTGCCAGCAGTTACTCGTCAGCGGAGGGGGGGTACGAGCAGTACTTC. Its protein product is CASSYSSAEGGYEQYF.

The rearrangement links TRBV30 to TRBJ2-1; 13 nucleotides agree with TRBD2. The CDR3 has 18 amino acids. With V trimmed by 0 bases and J by 0 bases, 5 bases remained unmatched. From germline, CDR1 is GTSNPN and CDR2 SVGIG (reference sequence). The CDR3 bases are TGTGCCTGGAGTGTACTAGCGGGGGGGGCTAGCTCCTACAATGAGCAGTTCTTC. It encodes CAWSVLAGGASSYNEQFF. The full variable domain, with the rest looked up from reference TRBV30 and TRBJ2-1, is SQTIHQWPATLVQPVGSPLSLECTVEGTSNPNLYWYRQAAGRGLQLLFYSVGIGQISSEVPQNLSASRPQDRQFILSSKKLLLSDSGFYLCAWSVLAGGASSYNEQFFGPGTRLTVL.

This clone was found a few times. The V and J genes are TRBV7-9 and TRBJ1-2, with D perhaps TRBD1 (5 bases). This CDR3 has 12 amino acids. V lost 5 bases and J 5 bases, leaving 9 bases between the germline ends. Germline CDR1 and CDR2: SEHNR and FQNEAQ (reference sequence). This CDR3 reads CASSLSGYGYTF. CDR3 sequence (DNA): TGTGCCAGCAGCCTGTCAGGGTATGGCTACACCTTC. Full variable domain (missing parts from reference TRBV7-9 and TRBJ1-2): DTGVSQNPRHKITKRGQNVTFRCDPISEHNRLYWYRQTLGQGPEFLTYFQNEAQLEKSRLLSDRFSAERPKGSFSTLEIQRTEQGDSAMYLCASSLSGYGYTFGSGTRLTVV.

The genes are TRBV6-4 and TRBJ2-6, with 7 bases identical to TRBD2. This CDR3 is 18 amino acids long. V shed 0 bases, J shed 3 bases, and the junction held 8 bases outside the gene matches. Germline values: CDR1 MRHNA, CDR2 SNTAGT. This chain's CDR3 is CASSDSPAGVRGANVLTF. CDR3 in DNA: TGTGCCAGCAGTGACTCCCCGGCGGGGGTTCGTGGGGCCAACGTCCTGACTTTC.

The rearrangement joins TRBV5-1 to TRBJ2-7; the D gene is possibly TRBD2 (5 bases). Germline-derived CDR1 and CDR2 are SGHRS and YFSETQ. Trimming stripped 1 base from V and 3 bases from J, with 11 bases between. This CDR3 contains 14 residues. As DNA, the CDR3 is TGCGCCAGCAGCTTGAATACTGGGAGCTACGAGCAGTACTTC. This encodes CASSLNTGSYEQYF.

The chain uses TRBV6-4 and TRBJ1-2; D uncertain. The germline V gene has CDR1 MRHNA and CDR2 SNTAGT. The CDR3 sequence is 12 residues long. Trimming took off 6 bases at V and 8 bases at J, with 13 bases between the two ends. The CDR3 DNA follows: TGTGCCAGCAGCCACTCCCCGGGGGGCTACACCTTC. Protein product: CASSHSPGGYTF.

The chain uses TRBV7-9 and TRBJ1-2; the D is unclear. CDR1 and CDR2 (germline): SEHNR, FQNEAQ (reference sequence). The V end was cut by 2 bases, the J end by 4 bases, with 14 bases between. CDR3 length: 15 amino acids. In nucleotides, the CDR3 is TGTGCCAGCAGCTTAAGAGAGGGCCCGACCTATGGCTACACCTTC. Translated, it gives CASSLREGPTYGYTF. Based on the CDR3 plus reference TRBV7-9 and TRBJ1-2, the full variable domain is DTGVSQNPRHKITKRGQNVTFRCDPISEHNRLYWYRQTLGQGPEFLTYFQNEAQLEKSRLLSDRFSAERPKGSFSTLEIQRTEQGDSAMYLCASSLREGPTYGYTFGSGTRLTVV.

V is TRBV9 and J is TRBJ2-1; 14 bases agree with TRBD2. Germline V gives CDR1 SGDLS, CDR2 YYNGEE. This CDR3 has 18 residues. The trim removed 0 bases at V and 3 bases at J, leaving 5 bases unmatched. The CDR3: CASSVVGTSGGLYNEQFF. Written as DNA, the CDR3 is TGTGCCAGCAGCGTAGTAGGGACTAGCGGGGGCCTCTACAATGAGCAGTTCTTC.

CDR3 coding DNA: TGTGCCAGCAGTGAAGAATCCCGCTATGGCTACACCTTC. Its protein product is CASSEESRYGYTF. The chain combines TRBV6-1 with TRBJ1-2; no firm D call. V lost 1 base, J lost 4 bases, and 7 bases lay in between. CDR1 is MNHNS and CDR2 is SASEGT in the germline V gene. The CDR3 sequence is 13 residues long.

V and J are TRBV27 and TRBJ1-1, with D unresolved. The CDR3 covers 13 residues. Per germline, CDR1 MNHEY and CDR2 SMNVEV (reference sequence). The V end was cut by 4 bases, the J end by 0 bases, with 6 bases between. For the CDR3, the DNA is TGTGCCAGCAGTTCCCTATTGAACACTGAAGCTTTCTTT. Protein sequence: CASSSLLNTEAFF.

The chain joins TRBV7-2 to TRBJ2-7; the D is unclear. Germline lookup yields CDR1 SGHTA and CDR2 FQGNSA. The V end lost 5 bases, the J end lost 3 bases, and 11 bases lay between the germline ends. The CDR3 runs 13 residues. The CDR3 sequence is CASSDNPLYEQYF. CDR3 sequence (DNA): TGTGCCAGCAGCGACAACCCCCTCTACGAGCAGTACTTC.

The V gene is TRBV28, the J gene TRBJ1-2, with 11 bases lining up with TRBD1. Germline V gives CDR1 MDHEN, CDR2 SYDVKM. This CDR3 comprises 14 residues. CDR3 DNA: TGTGCTGCGGGGACAGGGGGGTTGTCGGGAGGCTACACCTTC. The encoded protein is CAAGTGGLSGGYTF.

The chain joins TRBV10-3 to TRBJ1-5, with no clear D. CDR1 and CDR2 (germline): ENHRY, SYGVKD. The CDR3 sequence is 14 residues long. V dropped 0 bases and J dropped 7 bases, with 10 bases sitting between them. The CDR3 sequence is CAISESRVGQPQHF. The CDR3 region has the DNA TGTGCCATCAGTGAGTCGAGGGTAGGCCAGCCCCAGCATTTT.

The chain is built from TRBV19 and TRBJ2-3, with TRBD1 as a possible D gene (6 bases). CDR1 is LNHDA and CDR2 is SQIVND in the germline V gene (reference sequence). The germline V and J ends were trimmed by 5 bases and 6 bases, with 12 bases remaining between them. This CDR3 has 13 amino acids. This CDR3 reads CASSVYRADTQYF. The CDR3 region has the DNA TGTGCCAGTAGTGTTTACAGGGCGGATACGCAGTATTTT.

This clone came up once. V gene TRBV2 combines with J gene TRBJ1-1; the D is unclear. The CDR3 loop spans 14 amino acids. Trimming left V 8 bases short and J 1 base short, with 14 bases between. Germline CDR1 is SNHLY and CDR2 is FYNNEI. The CDR3 sequence: CASLLRGGNTEAFF. The DNA for the CDR3 is TGTGCCAGCCTCCTCCGCGGTGGGAACACTGAAGCTTTCTTT.

This chain uses TRBV19 with TRBJ2-5, with 9 bases aligning to TRBD1. The CDR3 is 14 residues long. The junction had 4 bases not matched to a gene; V was cut back by 3 bases and J by 5 bases. CDR1 is LNHDA and CDR2 is SQIVND in the germline V gene (reference sequence). The CDR3 protein is CASSMGQGVETQYF. The CDR3 DNA sequence: TGTGCCAGTAGTATGGGACAGGGTGTGGAGACCCAGTACTTC.

The rearrangement links TRBV7-2 to TRBJ2-7; TRBD1 aligns across 8 bases. V was clipped by 2 bases and J by 6 bases; unmatched bases: 9. The V gene's germline CDR1 is SGHTA and CDR2 FQGNSA. CDR3 length equals 15 residues. CDR3 protein: CASSLSGQGPFEQYF. The CDR3 DNA reads TGTGCCAGCAGCTTAAGCGGACAGGGCCCGTTCGAGCAGTACTTC.

This chain links TRBV14 with TRBJ2-7; 9 bases agree with TRBD1. V shed 5 bases and J 7 bases; nucleotides not matched to a gene: 12. The CDR3 has 15 residues. Germline-derived CDR1 and CDR2 are SGHDN and FVKESK. The CDR3 region is CASSNRGTGKVEQYF. In nucleotides, the CDR3 is TGTGCCAGCAGCAACCGAGGGACAGGGAAGGTGGAGCAGTACTTC. Using reference TRBV14 and TRBJ2-7 for the parts outside the CDR3, the full variable domain is EAGVTQFPSHSVIEKGQTVTLRCDPISGHDNLYWYRRVMGKEIKFLLHFVKESKQDESGMPNNRFLAERTGGTYSTLKVQPAELEDSGVYFCASSNRGTGKVEQYFGPGTRLTVT.

V is TRBV5-1 and J is TRBJ2-5; D is undetermined. The V end lost 4 bases, the J end lost 0 bases, and 4 bases lay between the germline ends. Per the germline V gene, CDR1 is SGHRS and CDR2 is YFSETQ. There are 12 residues in the CDR3. The CDR3 nucleotides read TGCGCCAGCAGCCCAGACCAAGAGACCCAGTACTTC. Translated, it gives CASSPDQETQYF.

This clone was observed a few times. The genes are TRBV5-1 and TRBJ2-3; maybe TRBD2 (6 bases). Germline V CDR1 and CDR2: SGHRS, YFSETQ. Trimming removed 2 bases from V and 5 bases from J, with 15 bases in between. The CDR3 spans 15 residues. The CDR3 bases are TGCGCCAGCAGCTTAGTAAGGGGAGGAGAAGATACGCAGTATTTT. As protein: CASSLVRGGEDTQYF.